This TCR beta chain originates from a study of molecular identifiers for immune sequencing clone quantification. TCRdb redid the calling of the PCR reads with MiXCR, one entry per CDR3 protein. This table holds some 91,000 distinct CDR3 sequences, approximately 25% found once. There are 15 residues in the CDR3. Germline CDR1 reads SGHDT; CDR2 reads YYEEEE. Unmatched junction bases numbered 5, after V lost 4 bases and J lost 0 bases. At least ten counts were recorded for this clonotype. The rearrangement links TRBV5-6 to TRBJ2-7; the match to TRBD2 covers 9 bases. The receptor was isolated from a human donor in good health. Some libraries in this study had Jurkat cell RNA spiked in. The sample comprised naive CD8+ T cells from blood, with Jurkat cell RNA spiked in. Subset reported: FACS-sorted CD8+CD4-CCR7+CD45RA+ naive T cells. The DNA of the CDR3 is TGTGCCAGCAGCCCGGGACTAGCCGACTCCTACGAGCAGTACTTC. Encoded protein: CASSPGLADSYEQYF.